This T cell receptor beta chain was retrieved from a study of control samples from healthy donors and cancer patients. V was clipped by 7 bases and J by 4 bases, with 16 bases between them. CDR1 LGHNT and CDR2 FRNRAP come from the germline V gene. CDR3 size: 14 residues. Sequenced by immunoSEQ multiplex PCR; TCRdb stores in-frame clones only, minus some. The sample holds 190,000 or so clones, just under 95% seen once. The chain links TRBV12-5 to TRBJ1-1, with D unresolved. Sequencing used blood. The sequence was obtained from a young man in good health. This CDR3 reads CASAAGHESTEAFF. The CDR3 region has the DNA TGTGCTAGTGCGGCCGGCCACGAGAGCACTGAAGCTTTCTTT.